Listed here are 12 T cell receptor beta chains from one sample, sequenced in a study of OX40 agonist ivuxolimab in advanced cancers. Receptor amplification or capture employed the immunoSEQ multiplex PCR assay. Entries here come from immuneACCESS through TCRdb and include only in-frame sequences with V and J called. Some clones fail to appear in such tables; in the studies checked, an unresolved V gene covers under half of the shortfall, and the cause of the remainder is unknown. Present in this sample are tens of thousands of clones, around 84% of which were seen just once. The ten biggest clones cover roughly 30% of the sample. Sequencing used CD4+ or CD8+ T cells sorted from blood, obtained in a trial of the OX40 agonist ivuxolimab. The receptors stem from an adult with an advanced solid tumor such as melanoma, head and neck, liver or kidney cancer.

The chain carries TRBV6-5 and TRBJ2-7, with D unresolved. The CDR3 contains 15 residues. Trimming removed 5 bases at V and 2 bases at J, with 16 bases between. Germline CDR1 is MNHEY and CDR2 is SVGAGI. The CDR3 DNA reads TGTGCCAGCAGTCCCGACCCGACCCCAGCCTACGAGCAGTACTTC. It codes for CASSPDPTPAYEQYF.

This chain joins TRBV7-2 and TRBJ2-7, with D maybe TRBD2 (6 bases). V dropped 1 base and J dropped 2 bases, with 12 bases sitting between them. This CDR3 region has 15 residues. Germline values: CDR1 SGHTA, CDR2 FQGNSA. The CDR3 nucleotides read TGTGCCAGCAGCTTAGAGGGGAGCGGGCCCTACGAGCAGTACTTC. This gives the protein CASSLEGSGPYEQYF.

The rearrangement uses TRBV4-3 and TRBJ2-5; D gene ambiguous. The germline V and J ends were trimmed by 0 bases and 2 bases, with 10 bases remaining between them. CDR3 length: 15 residues. Germline V gene sequence: CDR1 LGHNA, CDR2 YSLEER. The CDR3: CASSQDIAFQETQYF. The CDR3 DNA reads as TGCGCCAGCAGCCAAGATATAGCCTTTCAAGAGACCCAGTACTTC.

The chain carries TRBV5-1 and TRBJ2-3, with TRBD2 as a possible D gene (5 bases). Trimming removed 4 bases from V and 2 bases from J, with 11 bases in between. Germline V gene data show CDR1 as SGHRS and CDR2 as YFSETQ. This CDR3 has 14 amino acids. This CDR3 reads CASSAGLFTDTQYF. In nucleotides, the CDR3 is TGCGCCAGCAGCGCCGGACTCTTCACAGATACGCAGTATTTT.

The V gene is TRBV28, the J gene TRBJ1-1, with D uncertain. V shed 5 bases and J shed 1 base, with 20 bases lying between them. The germline CDR1 and CDR2 sequences are MDHEN and SYDVKM. The CDR3 extends over 17 amino acids. CDR3 sequence: CASSPGGVATQNTEAFF. CDR3 DNA: TGTGCCAGCAGTCCGGGCGGGGTGGCTACCCAGAACACTGAAGCTTTCTTT.

This clone is medium-sized by share. The chain combines TRBV4-3 with TRBJ2-1; possibly TRBD2 for D (6 bases). The CDR3 runs 18 residues. Germline V gene lookup returns CDR1 LGHNA and CDR2 YSLEER. V was cut by 0 bases and J by 8 bases, with 23 bases left in between. The CDR3 nucleotides are TGCGCCAGCAGCCAAGATCTAACCGGGAGTCTGGAATGGGATGAGCAGTTCTTC. It specifies CASSQDLTGSLEWDEQFF.

This chain links TRBV7-6 with TRBJ2-7, with 7 bases that match TRBD1. The CDR3 length is 14 residues. V shed 3 bases, J shed 2 bases, and the junction held 4 bases outside the gene matches. Looked up from germline, CDR1 is SGHVS and CDR2 is FNYEAQ. Here the CDR3 reads CASSLGQRAYEQYF. CDR3 sequence (DNA): TGTGCCAGCAGCTTGGGACAGCGAGCCTACGAGCAGTACTTC.

The V call is TRBV7-8, the J call TRBJ2-4; 9 bases agree with TRBD1. This CDR3 has 15 amino acids. V was pared by 4 bases and J by 3 bases, with 4 bases of the junction left unmatched. Looked up from germline, CDR1 is SGHVS and CDR2 is FQNEAQ. The CDR3 sequence is CASSSPGQGKNIQYF. As DNA, the CDR3 is TGTGCCAGCAGCTCACCGGGACAGGGCAAAAACATTCAGTACTTC.

V gene TRBV7-8 combines with J gene TRBJ2-6; D possibly corresponds to TRBD1 (5 bases). This CDR3 is built from 15 residues. The V end was cut by 3 bases, the J end by 0 bases, with 6 bases between. Germline CDR1 SGHVS, CDR2 FQNEAQ. CDR3 sequence (DNA): TGTGCCAGCAGCTTGGACACCTCTGGGGCCAACGTCCTGACTTTC. The encoded protein is CASSLDTSGANVLTF.

This clone was detected once. This sequence joins TRBV7-8 and TRBJ2-5; D is ambiguous. The CDR3 extends over 15 amino acids. Germline V lookup: CDR1 SGHVS, CDR2 FQNEAQ. With 1 base removed from V and 0 bases from J, the gap between germline ends came to 9 bases. The CDR3 bases are TGTGCCAGCAGCTTAGAAGGCTCGTACCAAGAGACCCAGTACTTC. This encodes CASSLEGSYQETQYF.

The chain links TRBV11-2 to TRBJ1-1; D call uncertain. CDR1 and CDR2 from the germline V gene are SGHAT and FQNNGV. The CDR3 loop spans 12 amino acids. V was pared by 6 bases and J by 2 bases, with 7 bases between. The CDR3 sequence: CASRGGNTEAFF. In DNA form, the CDR3 reads TGTGCCAGCAGAGGAGGAAACACTGAAGCTTTCTTT.

This chain uses TRBV19 with TRBJ1-5, with 10 bases identical to TRBD1. CDR1 and CDR2 from the germline V gene are LNHDA and SQIVND (reference sequence). The ends lost 5 bases at V and 4 bases at J; junction bases unmatched: 8. CDR3 length equals 16 residues. The CDR3 region is CASSLRDRGLNQPQHF. The DNA for the CDR3 is TGTGCCAGTAGTCTCCGGGACAGGGGACTTAATCAGCCCCAGCATTTT.